This T cell receptor beta chain derives from a study of OX40 agonist ivuxolimab in advanced cancers. Study observations and caveats: At 0.1 to 3.0 mg/kg, CD4+ and CD8+ blood T cells expanded clonally by week 6.

Regarding this clone: Its antigen is not known.

V shed 0 bases and J shed 4 bases, with 10 bases lying between them. Per germline, CDR1 WSHSY and CDR2 SAAADI. CDR3 length: 15 amino acids. TCRdb keeps only in-frame clones here, not all; method: immunoSEQ multiplex PCR. The sample holds about 48,000 clones, about 88% seen once. The chain is built from TRBV10-2 and TRBJ1-5, with D perhaps matching TRBD1 (5 bases). The sample in question was CD4+ or CD8+ T cells sorted from blood, obtained in a trial of the OX40 agonist ivuxolimab. The clonotype comes from an adult with an advanced solid tumor such as melanoma, head and neck, liver or kidney cancer. The CDR3 here is CASSESGDGNQPQHF. CDR3 bases: TGCGCCAGCAGTGAGTCGGGGGACGGAAATCAGCCCCAGCATTTT.